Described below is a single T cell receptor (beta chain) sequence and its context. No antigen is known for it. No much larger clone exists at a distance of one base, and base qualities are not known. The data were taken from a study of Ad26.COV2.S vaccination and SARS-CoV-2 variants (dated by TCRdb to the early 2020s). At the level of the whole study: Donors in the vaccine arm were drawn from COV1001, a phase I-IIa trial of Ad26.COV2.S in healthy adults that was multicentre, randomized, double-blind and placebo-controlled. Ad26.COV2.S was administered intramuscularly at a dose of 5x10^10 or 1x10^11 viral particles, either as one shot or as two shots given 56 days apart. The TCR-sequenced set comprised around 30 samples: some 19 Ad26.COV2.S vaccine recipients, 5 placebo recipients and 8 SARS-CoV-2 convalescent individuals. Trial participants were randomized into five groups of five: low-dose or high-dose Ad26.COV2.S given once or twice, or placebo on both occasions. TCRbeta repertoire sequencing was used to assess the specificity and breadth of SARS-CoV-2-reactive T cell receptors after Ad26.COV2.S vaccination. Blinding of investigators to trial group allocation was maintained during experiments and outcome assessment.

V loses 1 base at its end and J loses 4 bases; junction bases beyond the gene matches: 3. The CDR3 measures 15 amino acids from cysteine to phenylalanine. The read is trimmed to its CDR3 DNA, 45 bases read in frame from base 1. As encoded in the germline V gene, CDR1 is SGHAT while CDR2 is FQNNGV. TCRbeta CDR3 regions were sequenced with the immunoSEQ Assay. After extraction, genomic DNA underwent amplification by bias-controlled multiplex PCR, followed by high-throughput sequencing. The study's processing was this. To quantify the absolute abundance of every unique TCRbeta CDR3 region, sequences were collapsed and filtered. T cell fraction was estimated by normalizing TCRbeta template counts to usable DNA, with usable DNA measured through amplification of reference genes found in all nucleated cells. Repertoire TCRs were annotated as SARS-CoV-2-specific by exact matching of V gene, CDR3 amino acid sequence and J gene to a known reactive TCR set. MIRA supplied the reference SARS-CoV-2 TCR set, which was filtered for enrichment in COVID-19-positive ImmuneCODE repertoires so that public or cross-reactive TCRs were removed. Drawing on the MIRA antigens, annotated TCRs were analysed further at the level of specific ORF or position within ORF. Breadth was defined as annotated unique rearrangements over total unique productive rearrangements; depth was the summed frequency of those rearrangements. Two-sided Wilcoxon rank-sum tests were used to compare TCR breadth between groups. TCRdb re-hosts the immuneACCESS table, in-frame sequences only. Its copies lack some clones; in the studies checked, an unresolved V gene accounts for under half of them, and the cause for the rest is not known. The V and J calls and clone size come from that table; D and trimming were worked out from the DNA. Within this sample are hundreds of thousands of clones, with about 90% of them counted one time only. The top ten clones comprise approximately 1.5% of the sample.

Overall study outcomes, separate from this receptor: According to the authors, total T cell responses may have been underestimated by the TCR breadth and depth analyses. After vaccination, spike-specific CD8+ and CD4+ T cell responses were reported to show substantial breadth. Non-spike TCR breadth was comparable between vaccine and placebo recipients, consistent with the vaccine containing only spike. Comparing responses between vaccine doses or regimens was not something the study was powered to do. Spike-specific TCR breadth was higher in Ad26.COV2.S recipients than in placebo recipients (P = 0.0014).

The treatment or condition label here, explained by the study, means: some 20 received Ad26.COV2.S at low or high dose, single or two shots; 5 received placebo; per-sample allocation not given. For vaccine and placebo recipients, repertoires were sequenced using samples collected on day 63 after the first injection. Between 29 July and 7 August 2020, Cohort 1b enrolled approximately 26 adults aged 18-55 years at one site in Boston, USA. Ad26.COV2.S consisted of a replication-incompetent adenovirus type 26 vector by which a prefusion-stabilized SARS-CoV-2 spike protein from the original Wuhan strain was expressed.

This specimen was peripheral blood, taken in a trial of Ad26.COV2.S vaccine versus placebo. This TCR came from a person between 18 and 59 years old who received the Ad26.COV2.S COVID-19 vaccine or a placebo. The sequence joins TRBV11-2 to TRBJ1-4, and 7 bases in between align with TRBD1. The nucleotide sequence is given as TGTGCCAGCAGCTTAGTGGGACAGAGTAATGAAAAACTGTTTTTT. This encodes CASSLVGQSNEKLFF.